The rows below give T cell receptor beta chains drawn from one sample of a study of human T cells and chemical hapten exposure. TCRdb reanalysed the RACE reads using MiXCR and keeps one entry per CDR3 protein. The table shows 100,000 to 150,000 distinct CDR3 sequences, with approximately 10% occurring only once. Sequences were derived from whole blood, sampled in connection with sensitization to the hapten diphenylcyclopropenone (DPC). Receptors were obtained from a woman in her forties or fifties with alopecia areata. Some clones in this sample may be carry-over from other donors' samples. The CDR3 runs from the conserved cysteine through the conserved F or W. The D gene is left open where the match is weak. The listing skips clone size in some rows; elsewhere it reads once, few, many or a size class.

V: TRBV7-2
J: TRBJ2-7
length: 14
D: TRBD1
size: few
CDR3: CASSRQGGSYEQYF
DNA: TGTGCCAGCAGCCGACAGGGGGGTTCCTACGAGCAGTACTTC

V: TRBV4-2
J: TRBJ2-1
length: 16
D: .
size: many
CDR3: CASSQEASSGYNEQFF
DNA: TGTGCCAGCAGCCAAGAGGCATCTTCGGGGTACAATGAGCAGTTCTTC

V: TRBV28
J: TRBJ1-5
length: 16
D: .
size: .
CDR3: CASSTADTGVVQPQHF
DNA: TGTGCCAGCAGTACCGCAGATACGGGGGTTGTTCAGCCCCAGCATTTT

V: TRBV29-1
J: TRBJ2-7
length: 15
D: .
size: many
CDR3: CSVTPGEALRREQYF
DNA: TGCAGCGTTACCCCCGGCGAGGCCCTAAGGAGGGAGCAGTACTTC

V: TRBV19
J: TRBJ2-1
length: 13
D: .
size: many
CDR3: CASSRGQSGEQFF
DNA: TGTGCCAGTAGTCGAGGACAATCAGGGGAGCAGTTCTTC

V: TRBV14
J: TRBJ1-2
length: 13
D: TRBD1
size: few
CDR3: CASSPTGLYGYTF
DNA: TGTGCCAGCAGCCCGACAGGGCTCTATGGCTACACCTTC

V: TRBV5-6
J: TRBJ2-7
length: 13
D: .
size: many
CDR3: CASSLGSSGEQYF
DNA: TGTGCCAGCAGCTTGGGTTCATCGGGCGAGCAGTACTTC

V: TRBV13
J: TRBJ2-1
length: 14
D: .
size: few
CDR3: CASSLVTGNNEQFF
DNA: TGTGCCAGCAGCTTAGTAACAGGGAACAATGAGCAGTTCTTC

V: TRBV29-1
J: TRBJ2-2
length: 13
D: .
size: many
CDR3: CSVEAVTGGELFF
DNA: TGCAGCGTTGAAGCTGTGACAGGCGGGGAGCTGTTTTTT

V: TRBV6-2/TRBV6-3
J: TRBJ2-4
length: 14
D: .
size: few
CDR3: CASHLAAAKNIQYF
DNA: TGTGCCAGCCACCTGGCCGCGGCCAAAAACATTCAGTACTTC

V: TRBV13
J: TRBJ2-1
length: 16
D: TRBD2
size: few
CDR3: CASSLEGLAGVYEQFF
DNA: TGTGCCAGCAGCTTAGAGGGACTAGCGGGAGTTTACGAGCAGTTCTTC

V: TRBV5-6
J: TRBJ1-4
length: 11
D: .
size: many
CDR3: CASSQDEKLFF
DNA: TGTGCCAGCAGCCAGGATGAAAAACTGTTTTTT

V: TRBV6-5
J: TRBJ1-1
length: 10
D: .
size: few
CDR3: CASTDGEAFF
DNA: TGTGCCAGCACGGACGGTGAAGCTTTCTTT

V: TRBV12-3/TRBV12-4
J: TRBJ2-7
length: 14
D: TRBD1
size: many
CDR3: CASRPLTGPYEQYF
DNA: TGTGCCAGCAGACCCCTGACAGGGCCCTACGAGCAGTACTTC

V: TRBV7-9
J: TRBJ2-2
length: 13
D: .
size: few
CDR3: CAREGGTTGELFF
DNA: TGTGCCAGAGAGGGGGGTACGACCGGGGAGCTGTTTTTT

V: TRBV24-1
J: TRBJ1-1
length: 13
D: TRBD1
size: .
CDR3: CATSDWTGTEAFF
DNA: TGTGCCACCAGTGATTGGACAGGGACTGAAGCTTTCTTT

V: TRBV20-1
J: TRBJ2-6
length: 14
D: .
size: many
CDR3: CSAEQGLGANVLTF
DNA: TGCAGTGCTGAACAGGGACTTGGGGCCAACGTCCTGACTTTC

V: TRBV6-5
J: TRBJ2-5
length: 15
D: .
size: few
CDR3: CASSYSGTGGETQYF
DNA: TGTGCCAGCAGTTACTCGGGGACTGGTGGCGAGACCCAGTACTTC

V: TRBV5-1
J: TRBJ2-2
length: 13
D: .
size: .
CDR3: CASRRQSTGELFF
DNA: TGCGCCAGCAGGAGACAGTCTACCGGGGAGCTGTTTTTT

V: TRBV20-1
J: TRBJ2-1
length: 15
D: .
size: .
CDR3: CSARLDRSNDDEQFF
DNA: TGCAGTGCTAGACTCGACAGGTCTAATGACGATGAGCAGTTCTTC

V: TRBV4-1
J: TRBJ2-5
length: 16
D: TRBD2
size: many
CDR3: CASSQWVGGGQETQYF
DNA: TGCGCCAGCAGCCAGTGGGTAGGCGGGGGGCAAGAGACCCAGTACTTC

V: TRBV20-1
J: TRBJ2-2
length: 14
D: .
size: many
CDR3: CSARGNHFTGELFF
DNA: TGCAGTGCTAGAGGGAACCACTTCACCGGGGAGCTGTTTTTT

V: TRBV2
J: TRBJ2-7
length: 14
D: .
size: .
CDR3: CASIRPYGGYEQYF
DNA: TGTGCCAGCATAAGGCCCTACGGGGGCTACGAGCAGTACTTC

V: TRBV10-3
J: TRBJ2-5
length: 11
D: .
size: .
CDR3: CAISEDSTQYF
DNA: TGTGCCATCAGTGAGGACAGCACCCAGTACTTC

V: TRBV3-1
J: TRBJ1-1
length: 12
D: .
size: .
CDR3: CASSRSNTEVFF
DNA: TGTGCCAGCAGCCGATCGAACACTGAAGTTTTCTTT

V: TRBV4-2
J: TRBJ1-1
length: 15
D: TRBD1
size: few
CDR3: CASSPTDRVNTEAFF
DNA: TGTGCCAGCAGCCCAACGGACAGGGTGAACACTGAAGCTTTCTTT

V: TRBV11-2
J: TRBJ2-1
length: 15
D: TRBD2
size: few
CDR3: CASSLGAGVENEQFF
DNA: TGTGCCAGCAGCTTAGGAGCGGGGGTCGAAAATGAGCAGTTCTTC

V: TRBV2
J: TRBJ2-7
length: 10
D: .
size: .
CDR3: CASIAYEQYF
DNA: TGTGCCTCCATCGCCTACGAGCAGTACTTC

V: TRBV7-2
J: TRBJ2-3
length: 15
D: .
size: .
CDR3: CASSLAGGYTDTQYF
DNA: TGTGCCAGCAGCTTAGCGGGGGGCTACACAGATACGCAGTATTTT

V: TRBV15
J: TRBJ1-1
length: 13
D: .
size: few
CDR3: CATSREEDTEAFF
DNA: TGTGCCACCAGCCGCGAGGAGGACACTGAAGCTTTCTTT

V: TRBV29-1
J: TRBJ1-1
length: 13
D: .
size: .
CDR3: CSVDVRENTEAFF
DNA: TGCAGCGTTGACGTCAGGGAGAACACTGAAGCTTTCTTT

V: TRBV6-6
J: TRBJ1-1
length: 11
D: .
size: few
CDR3: CASRGGSEAFF
DNA: TGTGCCAGCAGAGGGGGTTCTGAAGCTTTCTTT

V: TRBV6-1
J: TRBJ2-7
length: 14
D: .
size: .
CDR3: CASSGRGKGYEQYF
DNA: TGTGCCAGCAGTGGTCGGGGAAAGGGCTACGAGCAGTACTTC

V: TRBV20-1
J: TRBJ2-5
length: 15
D: TRBD2
size: few
CDR3: CSAPLAGGRKETQYF
DNA: TGCAGTGCGCCTTTAGCGGGGGGCCGTAAAGAGACCCAGTACTTC

V: TRBV9
J: TRBJ2-7
length: 14
D: .
size: few
CDR3: CASSFGLNSYEQYF
DNA: TGTGCCAGCAGCTTCGGACTAAACTCCTACGAGCAGTACTTC

V: TRBV5-1
J: TRBJ2-7
length: 16
D: TRBD2
size: .
CDR3: CASSRSGLEVSYEQYF
DNA: TGCGCCAGCAGCCGTAGCGGACTAGAAGTTTCCTACGAGCAGTACTTC

V: TRBV10-3
J: TRBJ1-2
length: 13
D: TRBD1
size: .
CDR3: CAIGYEGAEGYTF
DNA: TGTGCCATCGGATACGAGGGGGCGGAAGGCTACACCTTC

V: TRBV5-1
J: TRBJ2-5
length: 15
D: TRBD2
size: .
CDR3: CASSLRGGSGETQYF
DNA: TGCGCCAGCAGCTTGCGGGGGGGATCCGGAGAGACCCAGTACTTC

V: TRBV7-2
J: TRBJ2-1
length: 13
D: .
size: few
CDR3: CASSLTVYNEQFF
DNA: TGTGCCAGCAGCTTAACTGTATACAATGAGCAGTTCTTC